The clone carrying this T cell receptor (beta chain) turned up a few times. The CDR3 spans 11 residues. The germline V and J ends were trimmed by 5 bases and 12 bases, with 13 bases remaining between them. The germline V gene has CDR1 SEHNR and CDR2 FQNEAQ (reference sequence). It was cDNA, reverse transcribed from extracted RNA, that served as the sequencing template. This table comes from immunoSEQ multiplex PCR, and its TCRdb copy is limited to in-frame clones, with some not included. Here the sample spans around 160,000 clones, 40% to 50% being singletons. This entry belongs to a study of CD8+ T cells in alopecia areata. On the study more broadly: The protocol delivered tofacitinib for 6 to 18 months, then withdrew it for 6 months.

The receptor was derived from a human donor with alopecia areata. The sample comprised CD4+ T cells sorted from blood. The rearrangement links TRBV7-9 to TRBJ1-1; D is undetermined. CDR3 region: CASSPELMPFF. The CDR3 DNA reads as TGTGCCAGCAGCCCAGAGCTAATGCCTTTCTTT.